Each of the 27 T cell receptor beta chains below was sequenced from the same sample in a study of cytomegalovirus exposure and HLA in healthy donors. The PCR had 60 Vbeta and 13 Jbeta primers. The data were produced by immunoSEQ multiplex PCR, yet TCRdb's version contains in-frame clones alone and is incomplete. The sample has around 190,000 clones; roughly four fifths are singletons. Material for sequencing was PBMCs. These receptor sequences come from a woman in her 30s in good health and CMV-seropositive.

This clone has a single count. The J gene is TRBJ2-5, the V gene TRBV9; 8 bases align to TRBD1. This CDR3 has 15 amino acids. Trimming took 0 bases from V and 4 from J; bases not matched to a gene: 5. From germline, CDR1 is SGDLS and CDR2 YYNGEE. The CDR3 here is CASSVDAGGLETQYF. The CDR3 DNA follows: TGTGCCAGCAGCGTAGATGCAGGGGGCTTAGAGACCCAGTACTTC.

This clone was detected only a few times. V gene TRBV5-5 combines with J gene TRBJ2-2; a possible D gene is TRBD1 (6 bases). V lost 0 bases to trimming and J lost 8 bases, with 11 bases between them. Per germline, CDR1 SGHKS and CDR2 YYEKEE (reference sequence). The CDR3 totals 14 residues. CDR3 region: CASSLDRVAGELFF. The CDR3 DNA reads as TGTGCCAGCAGCTTGGACAGGGTAGCGGGGGAGCTGTTTTTT. The whole variable domain, filled in from reference TRBV5-5 and TRBJ2-2, reads DAGVTQSPTHLIKTRGQQVTLRCSPISGHKSVSWYQQVLGQGPQFIFQYYEKEERGRGNFPDRFSARQFPNYSSELNVNALLLGDSALYLCASSLDRVAGELFFGEGSRLTVL.

The genes are TRBV15 and TRBJ1-1, with 8 bases aligning to TRBD1. Germline V gives CDR1 LNHNV, CDR2 YYDKDF (reference sequence). After removal of 1 base from V and 1 base from J, the junction contained 5 bases not matched to a gene. This CDR3 spans 16 amino acids. DNA of the CDR3: TGTGCCACCAGCAGAGGGTTTGGGACAGGGAACACTGAAGCTTTCTTT. Its translation is CATSRGFGTGNTEAFF.

The chain employs TRBV28 and TRBJ2-7; no firm D call. The CDR3 has 13 residues. V dropped 6 bases and J dropped 1 base, with 10 bases sitting between them. Germline loops: CDR1 MDHEN, CDR2 SYDVKM. Here the CDR3 DNA reads TGTGCCAGCAGGTCAGTCGCTTCCTACGAGCAGTACTTC. Protein: CASRSVASYEQYF. The entire variable domain, with the rest obtained from reference TRBV28 and TRBJ2-7, is as follows: DVKVTQSSRYLVKRTGEKVFLECVQDMDHENMFWYRQDPGLGLRLIYFSYDVKMKEKGDIPEGYSVSREKKERFSLILESASTNQTSMYLCASRSVASYEQYFGPGTRLTVT.

This clone has just a few counts. This chain uses TRBV27 with TRBJ2-1; TRBD2 matches at 14 bases. Germline CDR1 is MNHEY and CDR2 is SMNVEV (reference sequence). After removal of 4 bases from V and 9 bases from J, the junction contained 5 bases not matched to a gene. This CDR3 has 15 amino acids. The CDR3 nucleotides are TGTGCCAGCAGTTCCGGGACTAGCGGGAGACCTGAGCAGTTCTTC. As protein: CASSSGTSGRPEQFF.

The chain recombines TRBV11-2 with TRBJ2-1; D unclear. CDR1 is SGHAT, CDR2 FQNNGV, per germline. V lost 3 bases and J 0 bases, leaving 18 bases between the germline ends. The CDR3 is 18 amino acids. CDR3 region: CASSFSQVDKSSYNEQFF. Here the CDR3 DNA reads TGTGCCAGCAGCTTTTCTCAGGTGGATAAGAGCTCCTACAATGAGCAGTTCTTC.

The chain joins TRBV5-5 to TRBJ1-5, with TRBD1 identical over 9 bases. The germline V gene has CDR1 SGHKS and CDR2 YYEKEE (reference sequence). The V gene end was trimmed by 4 bases and the J gene end by 5 bases; junction bases not matched to a gene: 4. The CDR3 runs to 14 residues. The CDR3 protein is CASSRQGGDQPQHF. CDR3 in DNA: TGTGCCAGCAGCAGACAGGGGGGGGATCAGCCCCAGCATTTT.

The chain uses TRBV19 and TRBJ2-1, with 9 bases identical to TRBD2. The ends lost 2 bases at V and 3 bases at J; junction bases unmatched: 2. CDR1 and CDR2 (germline): LNHDA, SQIVND (reference sequence). The CDR3 consists of 15 residues. The CDR3 nucleotides read TGTGCCAGTAGTATATCGACTAGCGGCTACAATGAGCAGTTCTTC. It specifies CASSISTSGYNEQFF.

This clone was seen a few times. The rearrangement joins TRBV14 to TRBJ2-3; no clear D. CDR1 is SGHDN, CDR2 FVKESK, per germline. V was trimmed by 0 bases and J by 6 bases, leaving 7 bases between them. This CDR3 comprises 13 residues. The CDR3 nucleotides read TGTGCCAGCAGCCAAGAGAGAGCGGATACGCAGTATTTT. This encodes CASSQERADTQYF. The whole variable domain, filled in from reference TRBV14 and TRBJ2-3, reads EAGVTQFPSHSVIEKGQTVTLRCDPISGHDNLYWYRRVMGKEIKFLLHFVKESKQDESGMPNNRFLAERTGGTYSTLKVQPAELEDSGVYFCASSQERADTQYFGPGTRLTVL.

V gene TRBV21-1 combines with J gene TRBJ1-2. TRBV21-1 is an annotated pseudogene. CDR3 length: 15 residues. The CDR3 protein is CASSKQRRTNYGYTF. CDR3 DNA sequence: TGTGCCAGCAGCAAACAGCGACGGACTAACTATGGCTACACCTTC.

The chain carries TRBV6-5 and TRBJ2-7, with D perhaps matching TRBD1 (6 bases). The CDR3 contains 14 residues. The germline gives CDR1 MNHEY, CDR2 SVGAGI. The germline V and J ends were trimmed by 5 bases and 6 bases, with 17 bases remaining between them. The CDR3 DNA follows: TGTGCCAGCAGTCTCCGGACAGAACCGGCCGAGCAGTACTTC. This sequence encodes CASSLRTEPAEQYF.

The chain combines TRBV28 with TRBJ2-3; D call uncertain. This CDR3 is built from 15 residues. The ends were cut back, 5 bases at V and 3 bases at J, with 15 bases in the middle. Germline CDR1 and CDR2: MDHEN and SYDVKM. The CDR3 DNA sequence: TGTGCCAGCAGTCCCACTTCCCCGGTTACAGATACGCAGTATTTT. Translating it yields CASSPTSPVTDTQYF.

The chain carries TRBV11-2 and TRBJ2-2; possible D gene TRBD2, 6 bases. CDR1 is SGHAT and CDR2 is FQNNGV in the germline V gene. CDR3 size: 13 residues. Trimming took 2 bases from V and 7 from J, leaving 8 bases between them. The CDR3 nucleotides read TGTGCCAGCAGCTTAACGGGGGTCGGGGAGCTGTTTTTT. Protein product: CASSLTGVGELFF.

To note about this clone: The sample contains more than one DNA sequence encoding this CDR3. The rearrangement links TRBV27 to TRBJ2-7; D uncertain. The V and J ends lost 2 bases and 2 bases respectively, with 7 bases between them. The CDR3 has 13 residues. CDR1 MNHEY and CDR2 SMNVEV come from the germline V gene (reference sequence). The DNA for the CDR3 is TGTGCCAGCAGTTTAACACCCACCTACGAGCAGTACTTC. Its translation: CASSLTPTYEQYF.

This clone came up a few times. The V call is TRBV29-1, the J call TRBJ2-4, with 10 nucleotides matching TRBD1. The CDR3 sequence is 14 residues long. The junction had 4 bases not matched to a gene; V was cut back by 3 bases and J by 5 bases. CDR1 is SQVTM and CDR2 is ANQGSEA in the germline V gene. CDR3 in DNA: TGCAGCGTTGAGTTGGGGACAGGGGAAAACATTCAGTACTTC. The encoded protein is CSVELGTGENIQYF.

The chain links TRBV4-2 to TRBJ2-7, with D perhaps TRBD2 (5 bases). Germline V gene sequence: CDR1 LGHNA, CDR2 YNFKEQ. V lost 0 bases and J lost 5, with 8 bases in between. CDR3 length: 13 residues. The CDR3 here is CASSQDPSNEQYF. The CDR3 DNA follows: TGTGCCAGCAGCCAAGATCCTAGCAACGAGCAGTACTTC.

This clone was counted once. The chain employs TRBV7-2 and TRBJ1-6, with TRBD1 identical over 9 bases. J was trimmed by 10 bases and V by 5 bases; bases with no gene match: 12. Germline values: CDR1 SGHTA, CDR2 FQGNSA. This CDR3 is built from 16 residues. DNA of the CDR3: TGTGCCAGCAGCCTCGGTCAGGGACAGGGTGTCTCACCCCTCCACTTT. Translating it yields CASSLGQGQGVSPLHF.

The J gene is TRBJ2-1, the V gene TRBV18, with D possibly matching TRBD2 (6 bases). The CDR3 spans 14 residues. V was trimmed by 3 bases and J by 1 base, leaving 7 bases between them. Germline V gene data show CDR1 as KGHSH and CDR2 as LQKENI. CDR3 region: CASSPGLSYNEQFF. The CDR3 coding sequence is TGTGCCAGCTCACCTGGACTATCCTACAATGAGCAGTTCTTC. Full variable domain (missing parts from reference TRBV18 and TRBJ2-1): NAGVMQNPRHLVRRRGQEARLRCSPMKGHSHVYWYRQLPEEGLKFMVYLQKENIIDESGMPKERFSAEFPKEGPSILRIQQVVRGDSAAYFCASSPGLSYNEQFFGPGTRLTVL.

This clone was counted a few times. The V gene is TRBV18, the J gene TRBJ1-2, with 7 bases identical to TRBD1. The germline V gene has CDR1 KGHSH and CDR2 LQKENI. V gave up 4 bases and J gave up 0 bases; unmatched junction bases: 5. This CDR3 region has 15 residues. The CDR3 loop reads CASSLQGGPNYGYTF. CDR3 nucleotides: TGTGCCAGCTCACTGCAGGGGGGCCCTAACTATGGCTACACCTTC. Full variable domain (rest looked up from reference TRBV18 and TRBJ1-2): NAGVMQNPRHLVRRRGQEARLRCSPMKGHSHVYWYRQLPEEGLKFMVYLQKENIIDESGMPKERFSAEFPKEGPSILRIQQVVRGDSAAYFCASSLQGGPNYGYTFGSGTRLTVV.

V and J are TRBV29-1 and TRBJ2-5; no firm D call. CDR3 length: 11 amino acids. Germline CDR1 reads SQVTM; CDR2 reads ANQGSEA. Trimming took 2 bases from V and 5 from J, leaving 6 bases between them. DNA of the CDR3: TGCAGCGTTGAAATCTATGAGACCCAGTACTTC. It translates to CSVEIYETQYF.

This clone was found a few times. The chain employs TRBV5-1 and TRBJ2-3, with D hard to call. V lost 2 bases and J 4 bases, leaving 17 bases between the germline ends. The CDR3 spans 16 residues. Germline values: CDR1 SGHRS, CDR2 YFSETQ. The CDR3 loop reads CASSLRPDRGSDTQYF. The DNA for the CDR3 is TGCGCCAGCAGCTTACGGCCGGATCGAGGATCAGATACGCAGTATTTT. The full variable domain, in which reference TRBV5-1 and TRBJ2-3 provide the parts outside the CDR3, is KAGVTQTPRYLIKTRGQQVTLSCSPISGHRSVSWYQQTPGQGLQFLFEYFSETQRNKGNFPGRFSGRQFSNSRSEMNVSTLELGDSALYLCASSLRPDRGSDTQYFGPGTRLTVL.

This clone has a single count. V is TRBV18 and J is TRBJ2-3; 8 bases match TRBD1. CDR1 KGHSH and CDR2 LQKENI come from the germline V gene. This CDR3 spans 16 amino acids. V shed 2 bases, J shed 4 bases, and the junction held 8 bases outside the gene matches. CDR3 sequence (DNA): TGTGCCAGCTCACCATTGTCGGCAGGGGGCTCAGATACGCAGTATTTT. It specifies CASSPLSAGGSDTQYF. The full variable domain, completed using reference TRBV18 and TRBJ2-3, is NAGVMQNPRHLVRRRGQEARLRCSPMKGHSHVYWYRQLPEEGLKFMVYLQKENIIDESGMPKERFSAEFPKEGPSILRIQQVVRGDSAAYFCASSPLSAGGSDTQYFGPGTRLTVL.

This clone was observed a handful of times. The CDR3 region has the DNA TGTGCCAGTAGTATAGAAATGGCAGGGCGTAATCAGCCCCAGCATTTT. Translating gives CASSIEMAGRNQPQHF. The chain is built from TRBV19 and TRBJ1-5, with a possible D match to TRBD1 (5 bases). Per the germline V gene, CDR1 is LNHDA and CDR2 is SQIVND (reference sequence). The germline V and J ends were trimmed by 0 bases and 4 bases, with 13 bases remaining between them. The CDR3 is 16 residues long.

The rearrangement links TRBV6-4 to TRBJ1-5; D perhaps matches TRBD1 (6 bases). The V gene lost 0 bases and the J gene lost 9 bases, with 12 bases spanning the gap. The CDR3 consists of 14 residues. Germline-derived CDR1 and CDR2 are MRHNA and SNTAGT. The CDR3 DNA reads TGTGCCAGCAGTGACTCTCCAGGGGTAGGGCCCCAGCATTTT. Protein sequence: CASSDSPGVGPQHF.

This clone was recorded a few times. This same CDR3 is encoded by further DNA sequences in the sample. The CDR3 DNA follows: TGTGCCAGCAGTTTAACAGGGAACACTGAAGCTTTCTTT. Protein product: CASSLTGNTEAFF. This rearrangement joins TRBV28 to TRBJ1-1; a possible D gene is TRBD1 (5 bases). CDR1 MDHEN and CDR2 SYDVKM come from the germline V gene. The germline V and J ends were trimmed by 2 bases and 1 base, with 5 bases remaining between them. The length of the CDR3 is 13 residues.

The J gene is TRBJ2-1, the V gene TRBV2; TRBD2 agrees at 10 bases. This CDR3 has 14 amino acids. V lost 11 bases to trimming and J lost 0 bases; unmatched junction nucleotides: 4. Looked up from germline, CDR1 is SNHLY and CDR2 is FYNNEI. CDR3 in amino acids: CAGRTSGSYNEQFF. The CDR3 DNA reads TGTGCCGGGAGGACTAGCGGCTCCTACAATGAGCAGTTCTTC.

The V call is TRBV10-3, the J call TRBJ2-1; TRBD2 matches at 15 bases. Trimming took 10 bases from V and 4 from J; bases not matched to a gene: 5. The germline V gene encodes CDR1 ENHRY and CDR2 SYGVKD. This CDR3 contains 15 residues. The CDR3 protein is CATGLAGGGYNEQFF. The DNA for the CDR3 is TGTGCCACTGGACTAGCGGGAGGGGGGTACAATGAGCAGTTCTTC.